This TCR beta chain was captured in a study of glioma-infiltrating T cells after dendritic cell vaccination. The overall study: Monocyte-derived dendritic cells, cultured less than 8 days with IL-4 and GM-CSF, were pulsed with autologous tumor lysate.

Comments on this clone: Antigen unknown.

The time point: after dendritic cell vaccination, including at tumor progression/relapse. TCRB CDR3 was amplified from 2 ug genomic DNA or less. Libraries were prepared by immunoSEQ multiplex PCR; TCRdb keeps only in-frame clonotypes and omits some of them. Of 50,000 to 70,000 clones listed, roughly 80% are singletons. The germline V gene has CDR1 SNHLY and CDR2 FYNNEI. V dropped 8 bases and J dropped 1; count of bases not matched to a gene: 6. The CDR3 is made up of 14 amino acids. Regarding the study as a whole: The cohort had few patients with full blood and tumor sets. Higher TCR clonality did not directly relate to longer survival.

The receptor was isolated from a human donor with glioblastoma. The sequencing used blood, collected after dendritic cell vaccination. This chain joins TRBV2 and TRBJ1-1, with 8 nucleotides matching TRBD1. CDR3 DNA sequence: TGTGCCAGCTATGTGGACAGGGCGAACACTGAAGCTTTCTTT. It specifies CASYVDRANTEAFF. Combining the CDR3 with reference TRBV2 and TRBJ1-1 gives the whole variable domain EPEVTQTPSHQVTQMGQEVILRCVPISNHLYFYWYRQILGQKVEFLVSFYNNEISEKSEIFDDQFSVERPDGSNFTLKIRSTKLEDSAMYFCASYVDRANTEAFFGQGTRLTVV.